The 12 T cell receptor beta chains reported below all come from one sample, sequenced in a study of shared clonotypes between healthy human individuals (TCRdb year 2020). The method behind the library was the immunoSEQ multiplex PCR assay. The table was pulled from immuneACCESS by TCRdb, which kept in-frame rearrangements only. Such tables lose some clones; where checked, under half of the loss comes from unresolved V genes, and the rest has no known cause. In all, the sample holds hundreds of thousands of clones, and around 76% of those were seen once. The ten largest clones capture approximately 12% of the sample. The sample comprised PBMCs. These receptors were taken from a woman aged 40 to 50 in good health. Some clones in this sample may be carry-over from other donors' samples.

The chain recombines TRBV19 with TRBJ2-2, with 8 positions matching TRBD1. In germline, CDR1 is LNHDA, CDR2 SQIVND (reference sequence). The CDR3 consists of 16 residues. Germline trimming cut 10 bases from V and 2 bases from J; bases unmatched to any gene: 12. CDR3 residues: CATSRGRSPNTGELFF. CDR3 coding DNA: TGTGCCACTTCCAGGGGGCGTTCCCCTAACACCGGGGAGCTGTTTTTT.

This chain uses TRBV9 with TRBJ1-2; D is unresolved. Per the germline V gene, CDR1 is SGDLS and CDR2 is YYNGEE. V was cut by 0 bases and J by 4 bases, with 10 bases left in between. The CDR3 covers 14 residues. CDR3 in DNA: TGTGCCAGCAGCGTAGCTTCCAGACTCTATGGCTACACCTTC. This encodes CASSVASRLYGYTF.

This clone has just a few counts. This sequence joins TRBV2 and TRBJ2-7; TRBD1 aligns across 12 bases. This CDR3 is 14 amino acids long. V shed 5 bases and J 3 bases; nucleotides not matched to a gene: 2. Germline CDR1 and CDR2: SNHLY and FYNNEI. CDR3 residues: CASSRDRGLYEQYF. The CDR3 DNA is TGTGCCAGCAGTCGGGACAGGGGGCTCTACGAGCAGTACTTC.

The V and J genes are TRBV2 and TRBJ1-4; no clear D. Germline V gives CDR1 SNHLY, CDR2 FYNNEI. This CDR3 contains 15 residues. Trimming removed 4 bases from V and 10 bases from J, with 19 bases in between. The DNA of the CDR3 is TGTGCCAGCAGTGGGGAAGGTGGCTCCGTAGGAAAACTGTTTTTT. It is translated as CASSGEGGSVGKLFF.

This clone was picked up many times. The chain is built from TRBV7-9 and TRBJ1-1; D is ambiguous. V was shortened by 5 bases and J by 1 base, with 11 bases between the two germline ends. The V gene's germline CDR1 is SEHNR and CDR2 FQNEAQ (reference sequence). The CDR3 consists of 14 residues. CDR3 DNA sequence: TGTGCCAGCAGCATAGAAGCAGGGAACACTGAAGCTTTCTTT. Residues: CASSIEAGNTEAFF.

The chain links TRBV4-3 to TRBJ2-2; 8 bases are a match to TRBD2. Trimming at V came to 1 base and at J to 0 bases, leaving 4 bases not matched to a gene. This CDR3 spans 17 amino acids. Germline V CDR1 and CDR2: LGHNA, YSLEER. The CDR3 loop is CASSQVLSGANTGELFF. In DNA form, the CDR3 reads TGCGCCAGCAGCCAAGTCCTTAGCGGGGCGAACACCGGGGAGCTGTTTTTT.

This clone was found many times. DNA of the CDR3: TGCGCCAGCAGCTTGTTCGGGGAGGCGGGCGAGCAGTACTTC. This gives the protein CASSLFGEAGEQYF. This sequence joins TRBV5-1 and TRBJ2-7; TRBD2 is a possible D gene (6 bases). With 1 base removed from V and 6 bases from J, the gap between germline ends came to 14 bases. Germline CDR1 reads SGHRS; CDR2 reads YFSETQ. There are 14 residues in the CDR3.

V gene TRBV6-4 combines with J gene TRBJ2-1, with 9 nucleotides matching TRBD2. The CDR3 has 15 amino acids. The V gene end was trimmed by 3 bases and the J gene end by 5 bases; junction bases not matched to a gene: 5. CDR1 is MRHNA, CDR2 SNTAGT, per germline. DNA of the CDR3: TGTGCCAGCAGTGAAATAGCGGGAGTGGACAATGAGCAGTTCTTC. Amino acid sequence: CASSEIAGVDNEQFF.

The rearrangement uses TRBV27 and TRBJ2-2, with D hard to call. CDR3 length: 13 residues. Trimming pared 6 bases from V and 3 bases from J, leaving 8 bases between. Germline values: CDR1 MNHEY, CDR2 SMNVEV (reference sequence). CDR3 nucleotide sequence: TGTGCCAGCAGGGCAGTTCACACCGGGGAGCTGTTTTTT. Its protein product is CASRAVHTGELFF.

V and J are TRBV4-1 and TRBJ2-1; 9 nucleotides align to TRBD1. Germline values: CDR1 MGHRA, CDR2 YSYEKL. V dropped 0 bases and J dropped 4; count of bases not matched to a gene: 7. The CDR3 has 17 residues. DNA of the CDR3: TGCGCCAGCAGCCAAGATGGGACAGGGAAGTTATACAATGAGCAGTTCTTC. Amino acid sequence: CASSQDGTGKLYNEQFF.

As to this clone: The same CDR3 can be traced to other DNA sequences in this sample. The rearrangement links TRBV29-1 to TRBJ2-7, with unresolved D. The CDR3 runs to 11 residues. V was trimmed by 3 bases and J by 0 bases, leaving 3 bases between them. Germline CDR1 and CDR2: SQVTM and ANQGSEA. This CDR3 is CSVEASYEQYF. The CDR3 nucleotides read TGCAGCGTTGAGGCCTCCTACGAGCAGTACTTC.

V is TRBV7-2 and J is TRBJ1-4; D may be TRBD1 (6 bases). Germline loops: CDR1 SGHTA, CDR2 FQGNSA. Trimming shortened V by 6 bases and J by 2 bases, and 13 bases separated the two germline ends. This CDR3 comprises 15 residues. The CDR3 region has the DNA TGTGCCAGCAGGGAACAGGGCCGTACTAATGAAAAACTGTTTTTT. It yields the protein CASREQGRTNEKLFF. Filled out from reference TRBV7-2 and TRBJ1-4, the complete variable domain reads GAGVSQSPSNKVTEKGKDVELRCDPISGHTALYWYRQSLGQGLEFLIYFQGNSAPDKSGLPSDRFSAERTGGSVSTLTIQRTQQEDSAVYLCASREQGRTNEKLFFGSGTQLSVL.